The present entry profiles one TCR beta chain with its context. The source of the sample is a study of blood T cell repertoires in COVID-19. At the level of the study: The United States, Italy and Spain provided the acute and convalescent COVID-19 samples. T cells, B-cell-depleted T cells, or PBMCs supplied cDNA or gDNA.

Original processing notes: Reference gene primers were amplified, and this amplification served to estimate nucleated cell counts. Sequencing was performed with immunoSEQ multiplex PCR; in TCRdb, only in-frame clones are kept and a portion is missing. From that table come the V and J calls and clone size; the DNA was used to work out D and trimming. The repertoire holds about 170,000 clones, with roughly 80% as singletons. The length of the CDR3 is 13 residues. Germline CDR1 is SGHNT and CDR2 is YENEEA. Trimming shortened V by 0 bases and J by 6 bases, and 9 bases separated the two germline ends. What was sequenced was peripheral blood. The receptor's source is a man between 65 and 85 years old with active or convalescent COVID-19. J is TRBJ2-7 and V is TRBV11-3, with D perhaps TRBD2 (5 bases). Written as DNA, the CDR3 is TGTGCCAGCAGCTTAGATATCGAGGGCGAGCAGTACTTC. This gives the protein CASSLDIEGEQYF.